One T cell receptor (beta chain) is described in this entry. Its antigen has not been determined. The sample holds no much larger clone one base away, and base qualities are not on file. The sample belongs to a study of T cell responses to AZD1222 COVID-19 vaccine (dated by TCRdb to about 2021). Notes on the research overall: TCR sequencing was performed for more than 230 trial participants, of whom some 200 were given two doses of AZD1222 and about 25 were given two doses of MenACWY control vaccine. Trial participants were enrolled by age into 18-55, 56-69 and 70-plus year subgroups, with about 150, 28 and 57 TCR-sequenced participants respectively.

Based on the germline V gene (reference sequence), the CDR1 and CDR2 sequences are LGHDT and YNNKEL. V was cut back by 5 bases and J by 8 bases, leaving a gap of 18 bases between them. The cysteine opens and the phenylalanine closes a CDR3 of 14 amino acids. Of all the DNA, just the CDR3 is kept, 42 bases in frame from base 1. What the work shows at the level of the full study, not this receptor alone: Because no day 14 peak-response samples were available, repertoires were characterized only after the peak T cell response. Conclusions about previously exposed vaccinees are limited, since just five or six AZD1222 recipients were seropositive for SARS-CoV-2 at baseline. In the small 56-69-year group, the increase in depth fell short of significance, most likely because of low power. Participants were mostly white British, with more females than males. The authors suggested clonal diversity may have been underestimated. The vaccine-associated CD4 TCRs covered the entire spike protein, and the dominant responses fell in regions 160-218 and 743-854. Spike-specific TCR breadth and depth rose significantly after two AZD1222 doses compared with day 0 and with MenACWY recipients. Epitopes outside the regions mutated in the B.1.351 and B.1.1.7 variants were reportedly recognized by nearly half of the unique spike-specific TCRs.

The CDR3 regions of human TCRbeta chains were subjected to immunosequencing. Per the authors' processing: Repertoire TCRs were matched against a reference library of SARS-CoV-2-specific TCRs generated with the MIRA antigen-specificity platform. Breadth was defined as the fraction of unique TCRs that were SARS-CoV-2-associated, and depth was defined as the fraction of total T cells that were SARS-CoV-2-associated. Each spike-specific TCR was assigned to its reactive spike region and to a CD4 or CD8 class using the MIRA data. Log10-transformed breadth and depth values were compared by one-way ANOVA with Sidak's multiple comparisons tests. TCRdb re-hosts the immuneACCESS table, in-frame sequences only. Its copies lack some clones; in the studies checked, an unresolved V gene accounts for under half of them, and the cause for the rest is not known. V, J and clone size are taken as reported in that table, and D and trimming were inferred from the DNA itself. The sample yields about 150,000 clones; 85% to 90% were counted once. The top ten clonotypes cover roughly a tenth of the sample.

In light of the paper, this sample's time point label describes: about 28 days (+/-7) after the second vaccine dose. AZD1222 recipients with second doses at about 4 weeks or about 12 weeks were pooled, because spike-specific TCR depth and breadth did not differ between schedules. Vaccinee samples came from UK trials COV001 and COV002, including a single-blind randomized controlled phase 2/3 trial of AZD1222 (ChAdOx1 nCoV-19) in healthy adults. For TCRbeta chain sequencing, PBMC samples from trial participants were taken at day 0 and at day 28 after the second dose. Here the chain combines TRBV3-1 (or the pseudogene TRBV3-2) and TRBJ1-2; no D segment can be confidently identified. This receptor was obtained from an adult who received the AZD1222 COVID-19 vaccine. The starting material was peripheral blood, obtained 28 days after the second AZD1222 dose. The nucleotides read TGTGCCAGCAGCAACGAAGGACCGACGAGCGGCTACACCTTC. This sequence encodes CASSNEGPTSGYTF.